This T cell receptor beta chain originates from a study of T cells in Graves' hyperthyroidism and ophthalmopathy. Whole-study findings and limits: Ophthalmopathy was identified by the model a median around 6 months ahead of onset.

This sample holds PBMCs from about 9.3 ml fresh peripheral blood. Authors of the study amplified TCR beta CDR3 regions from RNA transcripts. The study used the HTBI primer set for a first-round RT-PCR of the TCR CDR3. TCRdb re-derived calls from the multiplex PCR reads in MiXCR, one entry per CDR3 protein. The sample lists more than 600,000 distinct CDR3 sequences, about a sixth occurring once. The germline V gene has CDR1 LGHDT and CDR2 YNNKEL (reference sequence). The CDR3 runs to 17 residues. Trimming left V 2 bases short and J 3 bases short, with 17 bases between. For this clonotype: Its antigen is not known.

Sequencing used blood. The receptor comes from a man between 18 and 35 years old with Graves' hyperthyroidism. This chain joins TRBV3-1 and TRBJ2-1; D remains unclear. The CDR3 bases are TGTGCCAGCAGCCAACTTACGGGTGGCGGTCTCTACAATGAGCAGTTCTTC. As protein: CASSQLTGGGLYNEQFF.